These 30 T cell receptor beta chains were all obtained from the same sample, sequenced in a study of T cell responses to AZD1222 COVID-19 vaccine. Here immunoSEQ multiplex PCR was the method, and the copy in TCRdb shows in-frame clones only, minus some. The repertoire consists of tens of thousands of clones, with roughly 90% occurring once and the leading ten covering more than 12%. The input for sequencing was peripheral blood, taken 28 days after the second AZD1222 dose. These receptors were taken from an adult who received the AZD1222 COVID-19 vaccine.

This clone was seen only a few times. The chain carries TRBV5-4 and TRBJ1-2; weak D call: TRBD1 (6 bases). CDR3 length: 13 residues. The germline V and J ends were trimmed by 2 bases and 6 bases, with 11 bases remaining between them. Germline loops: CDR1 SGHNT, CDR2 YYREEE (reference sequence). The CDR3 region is CASSLTGHDGYTF. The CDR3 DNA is TGTGCCAGCAGCTTAACAGGGCACGATGGCTACACCTTC.

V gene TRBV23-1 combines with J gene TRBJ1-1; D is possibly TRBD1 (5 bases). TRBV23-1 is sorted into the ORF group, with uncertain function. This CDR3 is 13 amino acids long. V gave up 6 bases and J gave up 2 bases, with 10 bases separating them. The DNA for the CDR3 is TGCGCCAGCAGGTACGGGGGAAACACTGAAGCTTTCTTT. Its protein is CASRYGGNTEAFF.

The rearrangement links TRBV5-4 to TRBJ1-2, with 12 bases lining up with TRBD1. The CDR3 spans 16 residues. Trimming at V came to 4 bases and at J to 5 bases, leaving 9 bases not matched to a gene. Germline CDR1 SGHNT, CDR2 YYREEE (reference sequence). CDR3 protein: CASSLLGQGASYGYTF. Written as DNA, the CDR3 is TGTGCCAGCAGCCTGCTGGGACAGGGGGCTTCGTATGGCTACACCTTC. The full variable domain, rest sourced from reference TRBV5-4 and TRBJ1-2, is ETGVTQSPTHLIKTRGQQVTLRCSSQSGHNTVSWYQQALGQGPQFIFQYYREEENGRGNFPPRFSGLQFPNYSSELNVNALELDDSALYLCASSLLGQGASYGYTFGSGTRLTVV.

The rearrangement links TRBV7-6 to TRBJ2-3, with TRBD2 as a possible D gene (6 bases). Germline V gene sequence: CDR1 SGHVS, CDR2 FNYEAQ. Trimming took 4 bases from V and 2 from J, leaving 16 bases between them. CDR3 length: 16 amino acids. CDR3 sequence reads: CASSSRPGLHTDTQYF. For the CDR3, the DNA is TGTGCCAGCAGCTCCCGTCCGGGACTGCACACAGATACGCAGTATTTT.

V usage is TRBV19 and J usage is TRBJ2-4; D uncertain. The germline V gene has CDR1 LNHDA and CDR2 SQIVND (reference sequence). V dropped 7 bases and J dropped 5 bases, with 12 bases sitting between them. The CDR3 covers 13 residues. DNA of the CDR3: TGTGCCAGTACCCAACGGAACCAAAACATTCAGTACTTC. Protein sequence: CASTQRNQNIQYF.

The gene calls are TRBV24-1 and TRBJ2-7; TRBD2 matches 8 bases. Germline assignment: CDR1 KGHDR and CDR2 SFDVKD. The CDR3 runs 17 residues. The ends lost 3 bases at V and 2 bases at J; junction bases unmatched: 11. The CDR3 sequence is CATSDRPSGQTTYEQYF. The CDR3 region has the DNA TGTGCCACCAGTGATCGACCTAGCGGGCAAACTACCTACGAGCAGTACTTC.

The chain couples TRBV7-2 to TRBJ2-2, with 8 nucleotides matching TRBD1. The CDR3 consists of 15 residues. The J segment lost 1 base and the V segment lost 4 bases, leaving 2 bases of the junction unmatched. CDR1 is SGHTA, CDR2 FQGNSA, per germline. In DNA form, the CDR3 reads TGTGCCAGCAGCTCCGGGACAGGGAACACCGGGGAGCTGTTTTTT. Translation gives CASSSGTGNTGELFF.

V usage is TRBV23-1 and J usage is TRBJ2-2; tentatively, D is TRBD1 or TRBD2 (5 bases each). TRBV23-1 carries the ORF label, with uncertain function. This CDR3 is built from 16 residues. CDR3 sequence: CDNPGDVCGAAGELFF. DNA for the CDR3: TGCGACAACCCTGGGGACGTCTGCGGTGCCGCCGGGGAGCTGTTTTTT.

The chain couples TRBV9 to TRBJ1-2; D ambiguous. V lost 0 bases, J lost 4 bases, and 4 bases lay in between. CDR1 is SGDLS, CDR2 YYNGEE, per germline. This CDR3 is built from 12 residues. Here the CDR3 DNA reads TGTGCCAGCAGCGTAGGCAGCTATGGCTACACCTTC. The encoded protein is CASSVGSYGYTF. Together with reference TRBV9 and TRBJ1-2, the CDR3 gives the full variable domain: DSGVTQTPKHLITATGQRVTLRCSPRSGDLSVYWYQQSLDQGLQFLIQYYNGEERAKGNILERFSAQQFPDLHSELNLSSLELGDSALYFCASSVGSYGYTFGSGTRLTVV.

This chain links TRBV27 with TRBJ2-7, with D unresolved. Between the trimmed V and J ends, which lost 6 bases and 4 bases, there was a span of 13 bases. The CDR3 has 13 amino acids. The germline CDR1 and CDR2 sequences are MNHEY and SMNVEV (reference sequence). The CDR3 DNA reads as TGTGCCAGCAGGAGCTACCAGAGGTACGAGCAGTACTTC. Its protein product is CASRSYQRYEQYF.

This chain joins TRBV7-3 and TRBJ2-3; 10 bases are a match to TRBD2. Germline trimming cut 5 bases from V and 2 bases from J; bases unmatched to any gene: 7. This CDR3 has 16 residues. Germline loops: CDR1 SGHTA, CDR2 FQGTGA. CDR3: CASSPGGLADTDTQYF. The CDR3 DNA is TGTGCCAGCAGCCCTGGAGGACTAGCGGACACAGATACGCAGTATTTT.

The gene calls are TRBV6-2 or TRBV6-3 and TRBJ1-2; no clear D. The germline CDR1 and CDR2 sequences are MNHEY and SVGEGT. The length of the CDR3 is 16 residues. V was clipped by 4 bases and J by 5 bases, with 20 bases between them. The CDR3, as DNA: TGTGCCAGCAGTTCGCCGGGGATGAGTACGGGGTATGGCTACACCTTC. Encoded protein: CASSSPGMSTGYGYTF.

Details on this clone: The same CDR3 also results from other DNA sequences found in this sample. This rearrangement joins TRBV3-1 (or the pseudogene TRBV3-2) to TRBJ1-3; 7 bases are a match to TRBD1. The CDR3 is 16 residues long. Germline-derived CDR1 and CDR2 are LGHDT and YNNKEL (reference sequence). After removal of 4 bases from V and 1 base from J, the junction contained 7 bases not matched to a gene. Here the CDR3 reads CASSRQPGQSGNTIYF. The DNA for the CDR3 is TGTGCCAGCAGCCGACAGCCGGGACAGTCTGGAAACACCATATATTTT.

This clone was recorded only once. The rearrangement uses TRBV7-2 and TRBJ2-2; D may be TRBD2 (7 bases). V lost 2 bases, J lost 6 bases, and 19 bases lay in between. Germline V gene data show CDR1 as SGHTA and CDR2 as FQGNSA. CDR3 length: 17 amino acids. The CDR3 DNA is TGTGCCAGCAGCTTACGGGGGAGTGCGGGGGCTTCCGGGGAGCTGTTTTTT. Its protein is CASSLRGSAGASGELFF. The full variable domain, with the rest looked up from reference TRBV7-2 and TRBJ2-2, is GAGVSQSPSNKVTEKGKDVELRCDPISGHTALYWYRQSLGQGLEFLIYFQGNSAPDKSGLPSDRFSAERTGGSVSTLTIQRTQQEDSAVYLCASSLRGSAGASGELFFGEGSRLTVL.

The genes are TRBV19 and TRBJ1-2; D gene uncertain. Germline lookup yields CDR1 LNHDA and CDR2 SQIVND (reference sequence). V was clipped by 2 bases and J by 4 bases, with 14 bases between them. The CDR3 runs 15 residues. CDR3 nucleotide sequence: TGTGCCAGTAGTATATCCCAGGCCGAGGGCTATGGCTACACCTTC. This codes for CASSISQAEGYGYTF. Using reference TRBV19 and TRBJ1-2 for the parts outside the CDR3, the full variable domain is DGGITQSPKYLFRKEGQNVTLSCEQNLNHDAMYWYRQDPGQGLRLIYYSQIVNDFQKGDIAEGYSVSREKKESFPLTVTSAQKNPTAFYLCASSISQAEGYGYTFGSGTRLTVV.

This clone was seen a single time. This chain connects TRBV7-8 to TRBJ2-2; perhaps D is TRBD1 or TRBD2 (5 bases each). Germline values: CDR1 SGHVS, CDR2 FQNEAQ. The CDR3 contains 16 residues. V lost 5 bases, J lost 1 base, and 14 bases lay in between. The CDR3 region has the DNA TGTGCCAGCAGCCCACGCCGGGGCCAGAACACCGGGGAGCTGTTTTTT. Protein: CASSPRRGQNTGELFF.

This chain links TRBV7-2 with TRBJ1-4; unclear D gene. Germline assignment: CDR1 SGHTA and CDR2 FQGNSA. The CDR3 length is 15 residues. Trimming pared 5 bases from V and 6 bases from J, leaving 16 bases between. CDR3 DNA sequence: TGTGCCAGCAGCCTCGTGGGGAACGGGGATGAAAAACTGTTTTTT. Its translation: CASSLVGNGDEKLFF.

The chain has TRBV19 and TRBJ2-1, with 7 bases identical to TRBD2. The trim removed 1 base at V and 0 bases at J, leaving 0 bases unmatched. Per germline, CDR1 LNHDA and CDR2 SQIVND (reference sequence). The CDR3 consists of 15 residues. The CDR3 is CASSIGTSSYNEQFF. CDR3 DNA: TGTGCCAGTAGTATAGGGACTAGCTCCTACAATGAGCAGTTCTTC.

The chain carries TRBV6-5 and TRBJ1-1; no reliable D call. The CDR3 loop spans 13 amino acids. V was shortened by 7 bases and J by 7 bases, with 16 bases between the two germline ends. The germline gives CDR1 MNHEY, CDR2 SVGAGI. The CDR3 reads CASTLSEGGEAFF. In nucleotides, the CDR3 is TGTGCCAGCACCCTCTCGGAAGGCGGTGAAGCTTTCTTT.

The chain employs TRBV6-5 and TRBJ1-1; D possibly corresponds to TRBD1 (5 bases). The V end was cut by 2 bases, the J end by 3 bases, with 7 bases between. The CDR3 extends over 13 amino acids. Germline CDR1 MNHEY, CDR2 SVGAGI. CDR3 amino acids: CASSYVGDTEAFF. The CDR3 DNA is TGTGCCAGCAGTTACGTAGGGGACACTGAAGCTTTCTTT.

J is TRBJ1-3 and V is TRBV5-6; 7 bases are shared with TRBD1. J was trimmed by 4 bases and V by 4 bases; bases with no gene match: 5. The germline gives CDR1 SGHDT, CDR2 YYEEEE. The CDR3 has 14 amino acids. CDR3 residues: CASSENRGGNTIYF. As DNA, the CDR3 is TGTGCCAGCAGCGAGAACAGGGGAGGAAACACCATATATTTT.

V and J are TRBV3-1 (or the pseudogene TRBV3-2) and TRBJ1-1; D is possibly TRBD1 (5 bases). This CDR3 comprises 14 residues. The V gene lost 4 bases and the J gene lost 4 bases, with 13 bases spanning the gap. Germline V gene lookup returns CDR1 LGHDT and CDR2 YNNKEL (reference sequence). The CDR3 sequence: CASSPYTGGTEAFF. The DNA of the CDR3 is TGTGCCAGCAGCCCCTATACGGGGGGCACTGAAGCTTTCTTT.

CDR3 sequence reads: CSVDGGANYGYTF. The CDR3 DNA follows: TGCAGCGTTGATGGGGGGGCAAACTATGGCTACACCTTC. V and J are TRBV29-1 and TRBJ1-2; D is possibly TRBD1 (6 bases). Trimming removed 3 bases from V and 2 bases from J, with 10 bases in between. The CDR3 has 13 residues. CDR1 and CDR2 from the germline V gene are SQVTM and ANQGSEA.

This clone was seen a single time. CDR3 loop: CSVPGTGYTF. CDR3 sequence (DNA): TGCAGCGTCCCCGGGACGGGCTACACCTTC. The chain uses TRBV29-1 and TRBJ1-2; possible D gene TRBD1, 5 bases. Germline-derived CDR1 and CDR2 are SQVTM and ANQGSEA. The CDR3 has 10 amino acids. Trimming cost V 6 bases and J 8 bases, with 10 bases left between them.

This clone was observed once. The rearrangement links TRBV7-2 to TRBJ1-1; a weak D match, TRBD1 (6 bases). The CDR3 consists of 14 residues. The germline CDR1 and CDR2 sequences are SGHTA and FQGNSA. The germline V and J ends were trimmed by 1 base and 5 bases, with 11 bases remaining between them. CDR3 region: CASSLEGGRTEAFF. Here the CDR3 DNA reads TGTGCCAGCAGCTTAGAAGGGGGACGGACTGAAGCTTTCTTT.

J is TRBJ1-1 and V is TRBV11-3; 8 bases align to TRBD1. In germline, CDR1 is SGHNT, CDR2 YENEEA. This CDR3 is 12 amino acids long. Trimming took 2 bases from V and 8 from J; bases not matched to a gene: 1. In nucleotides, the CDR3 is TGTGCCAGCAGCTTACGACAGGGGGAAGCTTTCTTT. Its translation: CASSLRQGEAFF.

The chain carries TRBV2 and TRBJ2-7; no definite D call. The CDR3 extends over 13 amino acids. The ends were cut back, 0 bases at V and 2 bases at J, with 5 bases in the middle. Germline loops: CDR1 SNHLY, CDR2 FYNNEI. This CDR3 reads CASSEALPYEQYF. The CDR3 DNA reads TGTGCCAGCAGTGAAGCGCTCCCCTACGAGCAGTACTTC.

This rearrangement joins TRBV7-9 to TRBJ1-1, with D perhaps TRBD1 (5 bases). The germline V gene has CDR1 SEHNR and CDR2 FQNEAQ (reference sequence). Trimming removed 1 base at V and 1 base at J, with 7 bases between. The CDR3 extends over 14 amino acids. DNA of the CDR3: TGTGCCAGCAGCTTAGGTGACAGGAACACTGAAGCTTTCTTT. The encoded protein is CASSLGDRNTEAFF.

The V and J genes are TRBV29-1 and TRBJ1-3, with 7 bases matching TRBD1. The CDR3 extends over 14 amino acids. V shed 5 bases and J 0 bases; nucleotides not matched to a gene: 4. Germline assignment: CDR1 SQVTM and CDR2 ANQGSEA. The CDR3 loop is CSVIRQGSGNTIYF. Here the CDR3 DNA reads TGCAGCGTTATCCGACAGGGCTCTGGAAACACCATATATTTT.

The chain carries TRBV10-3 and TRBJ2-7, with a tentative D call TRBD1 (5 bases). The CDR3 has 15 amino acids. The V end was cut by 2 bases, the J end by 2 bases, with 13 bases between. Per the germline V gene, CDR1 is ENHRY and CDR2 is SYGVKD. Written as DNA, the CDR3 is TGTGCCATCAGTGAGATATTCAGGACAACCTACGAGCAGTACTTC. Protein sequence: CAISEIFRTTYEQYF.